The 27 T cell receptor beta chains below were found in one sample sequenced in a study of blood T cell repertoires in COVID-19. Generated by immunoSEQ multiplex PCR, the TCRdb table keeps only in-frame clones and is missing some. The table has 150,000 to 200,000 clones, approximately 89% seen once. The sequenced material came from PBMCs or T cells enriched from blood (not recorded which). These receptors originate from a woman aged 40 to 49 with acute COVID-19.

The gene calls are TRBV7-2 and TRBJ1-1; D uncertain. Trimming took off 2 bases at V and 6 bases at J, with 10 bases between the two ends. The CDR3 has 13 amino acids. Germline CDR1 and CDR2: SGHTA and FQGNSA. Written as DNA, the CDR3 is TGTGCCAGCAGCTTAAAGGTGGGCTCTGAAGCTTTCTTT. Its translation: CASSLKVGSEAFF.

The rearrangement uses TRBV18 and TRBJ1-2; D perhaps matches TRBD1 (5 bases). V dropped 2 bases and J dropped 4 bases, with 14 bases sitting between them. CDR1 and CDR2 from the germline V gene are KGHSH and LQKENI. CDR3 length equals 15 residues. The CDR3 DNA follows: TGTGCCAGCTCACCAGGAACGGACACTTTCTATGGCTACACCTTC. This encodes CASSPGTDTFYGYTF.

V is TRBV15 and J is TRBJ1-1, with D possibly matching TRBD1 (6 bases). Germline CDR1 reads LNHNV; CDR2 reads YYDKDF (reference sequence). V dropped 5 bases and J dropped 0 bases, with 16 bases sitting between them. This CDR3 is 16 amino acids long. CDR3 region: CATSDPGQRLNTEAFF. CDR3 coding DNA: TGTGCCACCAGCGACCCGGGACAACGGTTGAACACTGAAGCTTTCTTT.

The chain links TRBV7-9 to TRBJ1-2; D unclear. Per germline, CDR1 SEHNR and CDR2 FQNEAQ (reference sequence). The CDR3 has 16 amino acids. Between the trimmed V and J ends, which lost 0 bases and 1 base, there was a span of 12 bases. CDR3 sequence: CASSLASSSVNYGYTF. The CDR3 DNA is TGTGCCAGCAGCTTAGCTAGTAGCAGCGTTAACTATGGCTACACCTTC.

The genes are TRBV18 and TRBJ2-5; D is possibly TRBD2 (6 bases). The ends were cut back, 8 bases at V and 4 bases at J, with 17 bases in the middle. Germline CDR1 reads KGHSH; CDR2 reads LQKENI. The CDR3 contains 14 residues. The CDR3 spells CASQKRLEAETQYF. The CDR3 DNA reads TGTGCCAGCCAGAAGCGACTAGAAGCAGAGACCCAGTACTTC.

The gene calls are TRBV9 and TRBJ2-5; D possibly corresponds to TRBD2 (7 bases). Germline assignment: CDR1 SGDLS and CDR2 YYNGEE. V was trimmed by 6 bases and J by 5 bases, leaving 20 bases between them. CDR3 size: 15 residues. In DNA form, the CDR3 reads TGTGCCAGCACCCCCCCCGGGGGGCAAGGGGAGACCCAGTACTTC. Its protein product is CASTPPGGQGETQYF.

The CDR3 reads CASSLLAGPWDTQYF. The CDR3 region has the DNA TGTGCCAGCAGCTTACTAGCGGGACCTTGGGATACGCAGTATTTT. This chain connects TRBV7-2 to TRBJ2-3, with 9 positions matching TRBD2. V shed 2 bases and J 6 bases; nucleotides not matched to a gene: 6. The CDR3 has 15 residues. Germline V lookup: CDR1 SGHTA, CDR2 FQGNSA.

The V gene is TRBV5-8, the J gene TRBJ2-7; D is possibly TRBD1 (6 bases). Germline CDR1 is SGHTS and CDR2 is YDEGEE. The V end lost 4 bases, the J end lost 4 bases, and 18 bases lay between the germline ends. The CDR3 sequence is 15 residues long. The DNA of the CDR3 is TGTGCCAGCAGCGTATTCACAGGGATAGGATACGAGCAGTACTTC. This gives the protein CASSVFTGIGYEQYF.

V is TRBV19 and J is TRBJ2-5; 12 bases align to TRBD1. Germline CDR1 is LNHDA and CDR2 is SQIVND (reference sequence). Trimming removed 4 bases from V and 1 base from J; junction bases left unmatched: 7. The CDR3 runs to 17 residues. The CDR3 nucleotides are TGTGCCAGTAGTACAGGTGGGACAGGGGGCGTCCAAGAGACCCAGTACTTC. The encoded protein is CASSTGGTGGVQETQYF.

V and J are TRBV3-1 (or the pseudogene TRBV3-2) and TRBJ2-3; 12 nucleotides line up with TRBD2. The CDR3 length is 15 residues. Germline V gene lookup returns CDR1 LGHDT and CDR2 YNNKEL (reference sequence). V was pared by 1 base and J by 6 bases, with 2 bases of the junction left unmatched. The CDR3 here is CASSQGLAGADTQYF. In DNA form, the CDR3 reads TGTGCCAGCAGCCAAGGACTAGCGGGAGCGGATACGCAGTATTTT.

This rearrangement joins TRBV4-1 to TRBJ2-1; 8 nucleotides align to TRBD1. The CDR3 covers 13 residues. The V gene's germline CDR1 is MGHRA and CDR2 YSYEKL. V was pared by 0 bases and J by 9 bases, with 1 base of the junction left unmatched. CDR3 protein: CASSQDRGREQFF. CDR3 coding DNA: TGCGCCAGCAGCCAAGACAGGGGGCGTGAGCAGTTCTTC.

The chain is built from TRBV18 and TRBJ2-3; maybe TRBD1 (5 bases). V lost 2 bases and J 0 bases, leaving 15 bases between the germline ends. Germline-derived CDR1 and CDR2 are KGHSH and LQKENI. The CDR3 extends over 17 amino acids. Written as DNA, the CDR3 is TGTGCCAGCTCACCAGAAGGGCAGGGCGCTAGCACAGATACGCAGTATTTT. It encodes CASSPEGQGASTDTQYF.

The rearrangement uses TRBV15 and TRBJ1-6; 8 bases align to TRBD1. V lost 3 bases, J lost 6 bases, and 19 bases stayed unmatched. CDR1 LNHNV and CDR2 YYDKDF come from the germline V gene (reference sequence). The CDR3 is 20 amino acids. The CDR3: CATSREYHRGVVKGNSPLHF. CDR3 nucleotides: TGTGCCACCAGCAGGGAGTACCACAGGGGGGTTGTGAAAGGTAATTCACCCCTCCACTTT.

In nucleotides, the CDR3 is TGTGCCAGCTCCGGGGACAGGGGCCATAACTATGGCTACACCTTC. Residues: CASSGDRGHNYGYTF. The chain carries TRBV18 and TRBJ1-2; 10 nucleotides match TRBD1. CDR3 length: 15 amino acids. Germline V gives CDR1 KGHSH, CDR2 LQKENI. J was trimmed by 1 base and V by 6 bases; bases with no gene match: 5.

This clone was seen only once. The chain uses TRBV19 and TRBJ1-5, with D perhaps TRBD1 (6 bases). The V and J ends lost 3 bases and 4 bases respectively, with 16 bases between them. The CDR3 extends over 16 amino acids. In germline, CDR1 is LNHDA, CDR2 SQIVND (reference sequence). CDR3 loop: CASSMWDTGMNQPQHF. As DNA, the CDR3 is TGTGCCAGTAGTATGTGGGACACCGGGATGAATCAGCCCCAGCATTTT.

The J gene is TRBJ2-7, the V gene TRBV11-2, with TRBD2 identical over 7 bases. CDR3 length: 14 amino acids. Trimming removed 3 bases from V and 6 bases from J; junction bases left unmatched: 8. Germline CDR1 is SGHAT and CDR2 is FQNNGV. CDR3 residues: CASSFEGGPVEQYF. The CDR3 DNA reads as TGTGCCAGCAGCTTCGAGGGAGGGCCTGTCGAGCAGTACTTC.

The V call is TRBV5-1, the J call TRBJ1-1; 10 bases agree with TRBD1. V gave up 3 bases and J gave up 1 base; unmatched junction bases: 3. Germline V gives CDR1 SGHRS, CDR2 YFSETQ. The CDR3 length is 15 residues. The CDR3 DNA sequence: TGCGCCAGCAGCTGGGGGACAGGGGCGAACACTGAAGCTTTCTTT. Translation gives CASSWGTGANTEAFF.

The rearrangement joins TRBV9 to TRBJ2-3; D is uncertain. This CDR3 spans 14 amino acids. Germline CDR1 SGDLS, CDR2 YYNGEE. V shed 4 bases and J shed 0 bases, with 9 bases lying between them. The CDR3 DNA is TGTGCCAGCAGCCCTAGATCTAGCACAGATACGCAGTATTTT. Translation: CASSPRSSTDTQYF. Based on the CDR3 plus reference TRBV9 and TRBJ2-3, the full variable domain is DSGVTQTPKHLITATGQRVTLRCSPRSGDLSVYWYQQSLDQGLQFLIQYYNGEERAKGNILERFSAQQFPDLHSELNLSSLELGDSALYFCASSPRSSTDTQYFGPGTRLTVL.

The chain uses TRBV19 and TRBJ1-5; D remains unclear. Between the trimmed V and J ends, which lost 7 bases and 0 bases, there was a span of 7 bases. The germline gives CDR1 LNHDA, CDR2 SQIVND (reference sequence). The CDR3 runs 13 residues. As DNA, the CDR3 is TGTGCCAGTACCATCGGTAGCAATCAGCCCCAGCATTTT. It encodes CASTIGSNQPQHF.

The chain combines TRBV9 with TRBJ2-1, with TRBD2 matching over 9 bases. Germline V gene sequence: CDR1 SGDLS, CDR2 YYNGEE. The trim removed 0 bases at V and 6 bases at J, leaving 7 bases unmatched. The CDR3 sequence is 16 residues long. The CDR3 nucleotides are TGTGCCAGCAGCGTAGTAGGCGGGAGGGCCCCCAATGAGCAGTTCTTC. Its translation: CASSVVGGRAPNEQFF.

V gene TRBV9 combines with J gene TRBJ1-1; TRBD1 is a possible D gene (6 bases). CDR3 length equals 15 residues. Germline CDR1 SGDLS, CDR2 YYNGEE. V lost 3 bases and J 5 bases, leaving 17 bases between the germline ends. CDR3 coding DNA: TGTGCCAGCAGCGGCCCGGGACACCTATTTACTGAAGCTTTCTTT. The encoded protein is CASSGPGHLFTEAFF.

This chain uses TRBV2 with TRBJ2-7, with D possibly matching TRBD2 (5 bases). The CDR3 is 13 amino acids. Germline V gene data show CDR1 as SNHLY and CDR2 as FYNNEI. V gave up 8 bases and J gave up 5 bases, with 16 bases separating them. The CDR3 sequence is CASGLAVGNEQYF. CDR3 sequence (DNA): TGTGCCAGCGGACTTGCGGTAGGGAACGAGCAGTACTTC.

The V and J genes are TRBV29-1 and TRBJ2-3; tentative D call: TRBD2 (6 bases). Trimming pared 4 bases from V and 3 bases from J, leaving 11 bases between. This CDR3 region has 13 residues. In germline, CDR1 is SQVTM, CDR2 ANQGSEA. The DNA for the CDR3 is TGCAGCGTTGTTTGGGCGGGAACAGATACGCAGTATTTT. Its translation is CSVVWAGTDTQYF.

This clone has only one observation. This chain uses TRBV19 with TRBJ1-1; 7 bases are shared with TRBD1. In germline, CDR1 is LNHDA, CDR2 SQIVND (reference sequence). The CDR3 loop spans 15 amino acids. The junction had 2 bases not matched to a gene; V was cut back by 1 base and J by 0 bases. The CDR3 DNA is TGTGCCAGTAGTATAGCGGGGACAGTGAACACTGAAGCTTTCTTT. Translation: CASSIAGTVNTEAFF.

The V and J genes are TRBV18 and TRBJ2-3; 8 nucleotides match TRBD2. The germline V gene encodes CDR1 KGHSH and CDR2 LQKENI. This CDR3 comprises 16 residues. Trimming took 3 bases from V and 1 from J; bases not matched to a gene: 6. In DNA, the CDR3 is TGTGCCAGCTCACCGGGACTAGTTATCCGCACAGATACGCAGTATTTT. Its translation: CASSPGLVIRTDTQYF.

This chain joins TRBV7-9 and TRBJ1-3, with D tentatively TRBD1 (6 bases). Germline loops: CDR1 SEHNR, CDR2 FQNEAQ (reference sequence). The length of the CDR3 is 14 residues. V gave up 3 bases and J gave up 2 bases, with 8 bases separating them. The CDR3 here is CASSLGHAGNTIYF. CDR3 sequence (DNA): TGTGCCAGCAGCTTGGGACACGCTGGAAACACCATATATTTT. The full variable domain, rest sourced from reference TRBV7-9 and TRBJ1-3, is DTGVSQNPRHKITKRGQNVTFRCDPISEHNRLYWYRQTLGQGPEFLTYFQNEAQLEKSRLLSDRFSAERPKGSFSTLEIQRTEQGDSAMYLCASSLGHAGNTIYFGEGSWLTVV.

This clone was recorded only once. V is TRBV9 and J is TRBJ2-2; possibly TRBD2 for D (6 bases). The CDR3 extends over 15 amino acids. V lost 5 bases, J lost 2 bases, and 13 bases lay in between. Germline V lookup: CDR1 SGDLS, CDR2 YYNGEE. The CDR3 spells CASRPSGLNTGELFF. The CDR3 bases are TGTGCCAGCAGGCCTTCGGGACTTAACACCGGGGAGCTGTTTTTT.